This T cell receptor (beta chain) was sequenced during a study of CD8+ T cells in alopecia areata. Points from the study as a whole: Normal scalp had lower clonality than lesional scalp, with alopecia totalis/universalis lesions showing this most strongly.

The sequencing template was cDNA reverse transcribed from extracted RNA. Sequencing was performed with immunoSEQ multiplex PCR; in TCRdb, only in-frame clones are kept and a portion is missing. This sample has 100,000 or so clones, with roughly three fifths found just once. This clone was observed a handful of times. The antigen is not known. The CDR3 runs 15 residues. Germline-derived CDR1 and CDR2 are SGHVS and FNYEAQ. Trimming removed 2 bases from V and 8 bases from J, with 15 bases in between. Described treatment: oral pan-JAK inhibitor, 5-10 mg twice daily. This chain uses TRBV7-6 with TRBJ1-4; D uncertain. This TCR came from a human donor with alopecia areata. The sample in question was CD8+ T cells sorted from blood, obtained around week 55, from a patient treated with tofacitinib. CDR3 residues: CASSLNGPLGEKLFF. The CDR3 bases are TGTGCCAGCAGCTTAAACGGCCCCCTAGGGGAAAAACTGTTTTTT.